The T cell receptor beta chain under discussion was sequenced for a study of shared clonotypes between healthy human individuals. Study conclusions and caveats: How much donors shared clonotypes was expected to be affected by sequencing depth.

On this clone itself: The antigen is undetermined.

Produced via immunoSEQ multiplex PCR; TCRdb's table is partial and in-frame only. The sample shows roughly 2.5 million clones, about 92% of them seen only once. Germline lookup yields CDR1 SNHLY and CDR2 FYNNEI. This CDR3 has 13 amino acids. Trimming cost V 6 bases and J 3 bases, with 8 bases left between them. The TCR comes from a man aged 18 to 35 in good health. The chain recombines TRBV2 with TRBJ2-2, with unresolved D. Sequencing input: naive CD4+ T cells sorted from blood. Regarding subset: CD45RA+ positively selected. CDR3 protein: CASSSYDTGELFF. The CDR3 coding sequence is TGTGCCAGCAGCTCCTATGACACCGGGGAGCTGTTTTTT.